The T cell receptor beta chain described here comes from a study of T cell repertoires in cytomegalovirus infection. Each CDR3 protein gets one entry after TCRdb re-called the reads with MiXCR. The data show roughly 730,000 distinct CDR3 sequences, with roughly 33% seen just once and 15% to 20% held by the top ten. Germline V gene sequence: CDR1 MNHEY, CDR2 SMNVEV (reference sequence). This CDR3 contains 15 residues. The V end lost 2 bases, the J end lost 0 bases, and 10 bases lay between the germline ends. This clonotype showed up just a few times. Its antigen remains unidentified. The V gene is TRBV27, the J gene TRBJ1-1; D is uncertain. The sequence derives from a human donor in good health (CMV status not recorded). Some clones in this sample may be carry-over from other donors' samples. Sequenced material: cultured PBMCs, taken from culture after CMV antigen stimulation. CDR3 residues: CASSLHRYMNTEAFF. CDR3 sequence (DNA): TGTGCCAGCAGTTTACACAGATATATGAACACTGAAGCTTTCTTT.